Given below is one T cell receptor beta chain in context. What it binds is unknown. Using immunoSEQ multiplex PCR, the repertoire was profiled, and TCRdb retains in-frame clones only, with some absent. This table holds about 23,000 clones, 90% found once. The data derive from a study of T cells in localized non-small cell lung cancer. Notes on the study in general: Heterogeneity is still possible, as just one tumor region was sequenced. Within adjacent lung there appeared a median around 55 of the top 100 tumor clones.

The sample consisted of peripheral blood, taken before any cancer treatment. The source of this sequence is a woman aged 40-70 years with stage I lung adenocarcinoma.

The CDR3 protein is CASSMKTGSPYEQYF. The CDR3 DNA sequence: TGTGCCAGTAGTATGAAGACAGGGAGCCCCTACGAGCAGTACTTC. The chain couples TRBV19 to TRBJ2-7; 7 nucleotides agree with TRBD1. Germline loops: CDR1 LNHDA, CDR2 SQIVND (reference sequence). The CDR3 spans 15 residues. Trimming at V came to 3 bases and at J to 2 bases, leaving 7 bases not matched to a gene. The complete variable domain, with remaining parts taken from reference TRBV19 and TRBJ2-7, reads DGGITQSPKYLFRKEGQNVTLSCEQNLNHDAMYWYRQDPGQGLRLIYYSQIVNDFQKGDIAEGYSVSREKKESFPLTVTSAQKNPTAFYLCASSMKTGSPYEQYFGPGTRLTVT.